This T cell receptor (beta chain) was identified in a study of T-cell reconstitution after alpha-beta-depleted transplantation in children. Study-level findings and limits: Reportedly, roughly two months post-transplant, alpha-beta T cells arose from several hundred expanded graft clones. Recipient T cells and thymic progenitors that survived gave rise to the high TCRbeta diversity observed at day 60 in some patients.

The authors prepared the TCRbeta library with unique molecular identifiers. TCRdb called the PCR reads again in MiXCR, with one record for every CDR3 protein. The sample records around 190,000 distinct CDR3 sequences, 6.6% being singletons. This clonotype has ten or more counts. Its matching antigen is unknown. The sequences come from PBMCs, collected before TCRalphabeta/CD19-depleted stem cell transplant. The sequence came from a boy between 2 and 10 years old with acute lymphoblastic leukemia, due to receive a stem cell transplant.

The CDR3 loop reads CSARSRQEQYYGYTF. CDR3 nucleotides: TGCAGTGCTAGATCCCGACAGGAGCAGTACTATGGCTACACCTTC. This chain links TRBV20-1 with TRBJ1-2; weak D call: TRBD1 (6 bases). In germline, CDR1 is DFQATT, CDR2 SNEGSKA (reference sequence). The V gene lost 2 bases and the J gene lost 3 bases, with 16 bases spanning the gap. The CDR3 contains 15 residues.